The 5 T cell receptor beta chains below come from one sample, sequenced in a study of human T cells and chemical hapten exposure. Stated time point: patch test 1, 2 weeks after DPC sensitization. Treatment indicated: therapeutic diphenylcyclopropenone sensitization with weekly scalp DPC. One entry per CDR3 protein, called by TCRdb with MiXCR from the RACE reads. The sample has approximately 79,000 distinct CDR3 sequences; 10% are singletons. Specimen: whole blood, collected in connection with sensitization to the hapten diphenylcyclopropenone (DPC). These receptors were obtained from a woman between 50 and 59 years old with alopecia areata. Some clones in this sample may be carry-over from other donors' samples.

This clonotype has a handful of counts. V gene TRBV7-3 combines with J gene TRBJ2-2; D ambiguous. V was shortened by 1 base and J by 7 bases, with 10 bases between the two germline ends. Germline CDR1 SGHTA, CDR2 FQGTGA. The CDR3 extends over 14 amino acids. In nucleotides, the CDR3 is TGTGCCAGCAGCTTAAATCTGCAAGGCGGGGAGCTGTTTTTT. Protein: CASSLNLQGGELFF.

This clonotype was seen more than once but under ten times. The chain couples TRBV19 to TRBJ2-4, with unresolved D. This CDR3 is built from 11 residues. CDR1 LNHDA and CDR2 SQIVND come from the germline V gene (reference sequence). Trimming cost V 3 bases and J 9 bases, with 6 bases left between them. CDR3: CASSIWGIQYF. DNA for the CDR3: TGTGCCAGTAGTATCTGGGGCATTCAGTACTTC.

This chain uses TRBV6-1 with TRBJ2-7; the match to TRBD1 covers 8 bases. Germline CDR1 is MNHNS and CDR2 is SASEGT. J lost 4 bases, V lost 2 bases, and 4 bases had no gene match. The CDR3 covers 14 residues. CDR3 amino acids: CASSERTGFYEQYF. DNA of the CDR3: TGTGCCAGCAGTGAAAGGACAGGGTTTTACGAGCAGTACTTC.

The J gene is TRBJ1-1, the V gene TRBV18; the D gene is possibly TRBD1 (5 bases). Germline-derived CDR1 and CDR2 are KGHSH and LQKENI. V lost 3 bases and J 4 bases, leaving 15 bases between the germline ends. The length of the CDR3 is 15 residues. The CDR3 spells CASSPIGVGGTEAFF. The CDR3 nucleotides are TGTGCCAGCTCACCTATAGGAGTTGGGGGCACTGAAGCTTTCTTT.

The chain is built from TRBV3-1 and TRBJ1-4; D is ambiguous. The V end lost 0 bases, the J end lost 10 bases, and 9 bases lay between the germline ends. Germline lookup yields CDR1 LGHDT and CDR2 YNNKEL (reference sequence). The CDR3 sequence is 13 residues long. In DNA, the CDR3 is TGTGCCAGCAGCCAAGATCCGACCCGAAAACTGTTTTTT. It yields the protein CASSQDPTRKLFF.